The clone carrying this T cell receptor (beta chain) was seen a few times. This CDR3 is 14 amino acids long. The V gene lost 5 bases and the J gene lost 2 bases, with 13 bases spanning the gap. Germline-derived CDR1 and CDR2 are SEHNR and FQNEAQ (reference sequence). This entry comes from a study of blood T cell repertoires in COVID-19. Study background: Sources were T cells, B-cell-depleted T cells, or PBMCs; the material itself was cDNA or gDNA.

Produced via immunoSEQ multiplex PCR; TCRdb's table is partial and in-frame only. The sample gives approximately 110,000 clones, more than 75% of which show up once; 8.1% is in the top ten. The V gene is TRBV7-9, the J gene TRBJ2-7; a weak D match, TRBD2 (5 bases). The receptor's source is a woman between 35 and 50 years old with acute or convalescent COVID-19. Sequenced sample: peripheral blood. The CDR3: CASSSTSTPYEQYF. For the CDR3, the DNA is TGTGCCAGCAGCAGCACTAGTACCCCCTACGAGCAGTACTTC.